The 5 T cell receptor beta chains reported below all come from one sample, sequenced in a study of beta chain features in type 1 diabetes. Expressed TCRB transcripts were sequenced because the entire RNA isolate underwent reverse transcription. Using immunoSEQ multiplex PCR, the repertoire was profiled, and TCRdb retains in-frame clones only, with some absent. The sample carries fewer than 350,000 clones, around 16% recorded once. Whole-study findings and limits: Shortening that was moderate but significant affected the TCRB CDR3s of Type 1 diabetes patients in all four CD4+ subsets.

Antigen specificity for these receptors is unknown. The material sequenced was naive CD4+ T cells from blood. Every receptor here comes from a man in his late teens or twenties with type 1 diabetes.

Only a few counts were recorded for this clone. The rearrangement uses TRBV11-2 and TRBJ2-7; the D gene is possibly TRBD2 (6 bases). The V end was cut by 5 bases, the J end by 2 bases, with 13 bases between. This CDR3 spans 14 amino acids. Germline values: CDR1 SGHAT, CDR2 FQNNGV. In nucleotides, the CDR3 is TGTGCCAGCAGCCCGGCGCGGGGAGCCTACGAGCAGTACTTC. It specifies CASSPARGAYEQYF.

This clone was seen a few times. J is TRBJ2-3 and V is TRBV29-1, with D possibly being TRBD2 (6 bases). The CDR3 totals 16 residues. CDR1 is SQVTM, CDR2 ANQGSEA, per germline. V gave up 4 bases and J gave up 2 bases, with 19 bases separating them. The chain's CDR3 is CSVVGILGGTTDTQYF. The CDR3 DNA sequence: TGCAGCGTTGTCGGAATTCTTGGAGGGACCACAGATACGCAGTATTTT.

DNA of the CDR3: TGTGCCATCAGTTACACAGGTGACACTGAAGCTTTCTTT. It is translated as CAISYTGDTEAFF. This chain joins TRBV10-3 and TRBJ1-1, with D perhaps matching TRBD1 (5 bases). Trimming removed 5 bases from V and 3 bases from J, with 10 bases in between. Germline CDR1 reads ENHRY; CDR2 reads SYGVKD. The CDR3 totals 13 residues.

The chain carries TRBV28 and TRBJ1-5, with 10 bases that match TRBD1. The V gene's germline CDR1 is MDHEN and CDR2 SYDVKM. CDR3 length: 17 amino acids. Trimming took 5 bases from V and 3 from J; bases not matched to a gene: 10. The CDR3 spells CASSPRGQGRFNQPQHF. The CDR3 bases are TGTGCCAGCAGTCCCCGGGGACAGGGGCGGTTCAATCAGCCCCAGCATTTT.

The V and J genes are TRBV7-2 and TRBJ2-7; no clear D. Trimming cost V 5 bases and J 1 base, with 6 bases left between them. Germline CDR1 and CDR2: SGHTA and FQGNSA. The CDR3 is made up of 12 amino acids. The DNA for the CDR3 is TGTGCCAGCAGCCAGTTGTCCTACGAGCAGTACTTC. Translated: CASSQLSYEQYF.